This T cell receptor beta chain was sequenced in a study of CD8 T cells in ankylosing spondylitis. Comment on this clonotype: The antigen remains undetermined.

Germline assignment: CDR1 LNHDA and CDR2 SQIVND (reference sequence). This CDR3 has 15 amino acids. V trimming: 1 base; J trimming: 9 bases; junction bases outside the gene matches: 6. Libraries of TCR beta came from quantitative 5'-RACE with molecular barcodes. TCRdb re-analysed the 5' RACE reads in MiXCR, keeping a single row per CDR3 protein. The data hold about 92,000 distinct CDR3 sequences, with approximately 9% observed a single time. Study results and caveats: In ankylosing spondylitis blood, a motif of fewer than 10 highly homologous TCR beta variants appeared characteristic. Peripheral blood held disease-linked clones only at relatively low frequency, and these were CD8+. Researchers reportedly found disease-linked clones significantly enriched in matched ankylosing spondylitis synovial fluid.

The receptor's source is a male donor with ankylosing spondylitis or in good health (not recorded which). V and J are TRBV19 and TRBJ2-2, with 9 bases lining up with TRBD2. Sequencing input: blood, either unsorted or a sorted T cell fraction (not recorded which). The CDR3 nucleotides read TGTGCCAGTAGTATAGGCGGGGGGGCCGGTCGGGAGCTGTTTTTT. Amino acid sequence: CASSIGGGAGRELFF.